The subject of this entry is one T cell receptor (beta chain). Its antigen remains unknown. These data belong to a study of vaccination effects on CD4 cells after COVID-19. As for the study in general: Each participant received a vaccine that was either BNT162b2 or mRNA-1273, given as two doses.

TCRdb's table, derived via immunoSEQ multiplex PCR, lists solely in-frame clones and lacks some. The sample has 55,000 to 80,000 clones, about 80% seen once. Whole-study results and caveats: A shortage of convalescent patients and an absence of early post-infection timepoints characterized the study.

Viral peptide pools were used in the ViraFEST assay to expand antigen-specific CD4+ T cells, and sequencing came afterward. Cultured cells yielded isolated CD4+ T cells after 10 days. The study found no prior SARS-CoV-2 infection in the vaccine recipients, who tested negative for nucleocapsid antibodies. PBMC were cultured at a few million per well with roughly 10 IU/ml IL-2 and around 9.2 ug/ml peptides. A half-volume exchange with IL-2 medium occurred on days 3 and 7. The clonotype comes from a human donor who received a COVID-19 vaccine. The sample here was CD4+ T cells from PBMCs cultured with SARS-CoV-2 spike peptides, taken before COVID-19 vaccination.

In DNA form, the CDR3 reads TGTGCCAGCAGCTTAGGTCAAGGCGGGGGTATCCATGAGCAGTTCTTC. Translation: CASSLGQGGGIHEQFF. The J gene is TRBJ2-1, the V gene TRBV7-8; 7 nucleotides agree with TRBD2. This CDR3 region has 16 residues. Germline V gene lookup returns CDR1 SGHVS and CDR2 FQNEAQ. V shed 1 base, J shed 8 bases, and the junction held 11 bases outside the gene matches.